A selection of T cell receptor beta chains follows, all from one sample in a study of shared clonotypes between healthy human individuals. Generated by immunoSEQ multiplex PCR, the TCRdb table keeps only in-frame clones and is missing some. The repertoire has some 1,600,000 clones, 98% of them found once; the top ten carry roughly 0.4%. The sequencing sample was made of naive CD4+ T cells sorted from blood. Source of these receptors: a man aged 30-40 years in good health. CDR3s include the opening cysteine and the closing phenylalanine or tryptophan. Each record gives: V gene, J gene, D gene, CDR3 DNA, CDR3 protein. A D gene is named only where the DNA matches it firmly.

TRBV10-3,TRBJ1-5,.,TGTGCCATCCTCCCCTGGGAGGGGAATCAGCCCCAGCATTTT,CAILPWEGNQPQHF
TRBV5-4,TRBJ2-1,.,TGTGCCAGCAGCCAGACTAACCCGCCATACAATGAGCAGTTCTTC,CASSQTNPPYNEQFF
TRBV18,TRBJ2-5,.,TGTGCCAGCTCACCGCCAGCTTGGACCGCCAGGGCGGAGACCCAGTACTTC,CASSPPAWTARAETQYF
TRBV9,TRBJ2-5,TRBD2,TGTGCCAGCAGCAGAACACTAGCGAAAGAGACCCAGTACTTC,CASSRTLAKETQYF
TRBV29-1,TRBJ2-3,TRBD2,TGCAGCGTCGCCTCTGGACTAGCGGGATCCACCACAGATACGCAGTATTTT,CSVASGLAGSTTDTQYF
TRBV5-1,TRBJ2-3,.,TGCGCCAGCAGCCAATTTGACGTGGCAGATACGCAGTATTTT,CASSQFDVADTQYF
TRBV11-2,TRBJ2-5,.,TGTGCCAGCAGCTTAGTCCCAGGGTGGGAGACCCAGTACTTC,CASSLVPGWETQYF
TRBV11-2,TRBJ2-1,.,TGTGCCAGCAGCTTGCTCCAGGGCTCCTACAATGAGCAGTTCTTC,CASSLLQGSYNEQFF
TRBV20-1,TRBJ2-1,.,TGCAGTGCTAGCCCCCTAAATGAGCAGTTCTTC,CSASPLNEQFF
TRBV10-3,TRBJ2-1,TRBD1,TGTGCCATCAGTAACGCAGGGGGCTCCTACAATGAGCAGTTCTTC,CAISNAGGSYNEQFF
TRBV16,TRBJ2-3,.,TGTGCCAGCTTTCAAGGGACATTTGCCACAGATACGCAGTATTTT,CASFQGTFATDTQYF